This T cell receptor beta chain comes out of a study of T cell clones after liver transplantation. Across the whole study: Immunosuppression withdrawal was tried within 2 years after liver transplantation in this trial. Patients counted as tolerant after at least one year off all immunosuppression, enzymes not exceeding twice normal. Study conclusions and caveats: Low donor cell numbers restricted donor-reactive repertoire measurement in a couple of subjects. A larger donor-reactive than third-party decline suggested partial antigen-specific deletion.

This table comes from immunoSEQ multiplex PCR, and its TCRdb copy is limited to in-frame clones, with some not included. The sample holds about 4,800 clones, 20% to 30% seen once. V trimming: 5 bases; J trimming: 6 bases; junction bases outside the gene matches: 10. The CDR3 totals 14 residues. Germline V gives CDR1 SGHTA, CDR2 FQGTGA. Sequencing of dividing CFSE-low cells from the MLR defined alloreactive TCRbeta sequences. Details on this clone: The antigen is not known.

The sequenced sample consisted of CD4+ T cells from cultured PBMCs. The receptor's source is a human patient who received a liver transplant. Some T cells may originate from the graft donor. The chain is built from TRBV7-3 and TRBJ2-7, with 7 bases lining up with TRBD1. CDR3 sequence reads: CASSPRGRQGEQYF. CDR3 in DNA: TGTGCCAGCAGCCCAAGGGGGAGACAGGGCGAGCAGTACTTC.